This TCR beta chain was captured in a study of shared clonotypes between healthy human individuals. Study-wide points: It was the few donors that limited the genetic and exposure-history diversity represented. Across a handful of donors, naive CD4 shared 5% to 6%, naive CD8 around 4%, memory CD4 roughly 2.1%, memory CD8 roughly 0.37%.

All participating donors were Caucasian adults from Nashville, Tennessee. The protocol was immunoSEQ multiplex PCR, while the TCRdb copy is restricted to in-frame clones and leaves out a portion. This sample carries over 1.5 million clones, 95% to 99% of them seen once, and the ten largest clones take roughly 0.4%. Worth noting for this clone: Its cognate antigen is unknown.

Sequenced: naive CD4+ T cells sorted from blood. Subset defined: CD45RA+ positively selected. The TCR was taken from a man aged 25-45 years in good health.

CDR3 protein: CASTRTISGTGYEQYF. CDR3 DNA: TGTGCCAGCACTCGAACTATATCAGGGACCGGGTACGAGCAGTACTTC. The chain couples TRBV5-5 to TRBJ2-7; D is tentatively TRBD1 or TRBD2 (5 bases each). Trimming shortened V by 6 bases and J by 4 bases, and 23 bases separated the two germline ends. The CDR3 length is 16 residues. Germline CDR1 and CDR2: SGHKS and YYEKEE (reference sequence).